This T cell receptor beta chain appears in the sequencing data of a study of T cells expressing NK-cell markers. Findings and caveats of the study: The contribution of dominant NKG2C+ clonotypes to CD8+ T cells in several donors was roughly 1.0-7.5%. Expanded NKG2C+ T cell clones were not confirmed as HCMV-specific.

The CDR3 is 14 amino acids. From germline, CDR1 is MDHEN and CDR2 SYDVKM. TCRdb re-analyzed the 5' RACE reads; it lists each CDR3 protein once, without DNA. The sample's table shows some 600,000 distinct CDR3 sequences. Of note for this clonotype: Its specificity is unknown.

The rearrangement uses TRBV28 and TRBJ1-2. The sample comprised blood T cells: a sorted CD56 or NKG2C T cell subset, CD4+ or CD8+ T cells, or bulk PBMC T cells (not recorded which). The receptor's source is a man between 18 and 29 years old in good health. This chain's CDR3 is CASTPVVALGGYTF.